This T cell receptor beta chain was identified in a study of cytomegalovirus exposure and HLA in healthy donors. Primers: 60 Vbeta forward and 13 Jbeta reverse. Libraries were prepared by immunoSEQ multiplex PCR; TCRdb keeps only in-frame clonotypes and omits some of them. This table holds 95,000 to 150,000 clones, approximately 80% found once. Germline CDR1 MNHEY, CDR2 SMNVEV (reference sequence). The ends were cut back, 8 bases at V and 6 bases at J, with 16 bases in the middle. The CDR3 totals 13 residues. Sequenced sample: PBMCs. V gene TRBV27 combines with J gene TRBJ1-2; D may be TRBD1 (6 bases). The receptor's source is a man aged 40-49 years in good health and CMV-seronegative. The DNA of the CDR3 is TGTGCCAGCGGACCGGGACATAAGAATGGCTACACCTTC. Its translation is CASGPGHKNGYTF.